This TCR beta chain was profiled in a study of T-cell memory formation after mild COVID-19. A note on this clonotype: The antigen is not known.

5'RACE primed from the constant segment yielded TCR alpha and TCR beta cDNA libraries bearing sample barcodes and UMIs. TCRdb re-called the 5' RACE reads through MiXCR, storing one row per CDR3 protein. The table has 500,000 to 550,000 distinct CDR3 sequences, roughly 22% seen once. General study points: The study found contracting CD4+ clones mainly in CM and EM and contracting CD8+ clones in EMRA.

V was cut by 10 bases and J by 4 bases, with 22 bases left in between. The CDR3 is made up of 15 amino acids. The source is an adult woman who had mild COVID-19 (a few samples of this study predate the infection). Cell type and time point are not known. Source material: PBMCs or a T cell subset sorted from them (not recorded which). The rearrangement joins TRBV12-3 or TRBV12-4 to TRBJ1-2; tentative D call: TRBD1 (5 bases). Written as DNA, the CDR3 is TGTGCCACAGCAAGGCCCGGCGGGGCCTTCTATGGCTACACCTTC. Protein: CATARPGGAFYGYTF.